This T cell receptor (beta chain) is from a study of OX40 agonist ivuxolimab in advanced cancers. Looking at the study overall: Dose-escalation subjects each had hepatocellular carcinoma, melanoma, renal cell or head and neck cancer. Among those treated, three patients had partial responses, one with hepatocellular carcinoma and two with cutaneous melanoma.

Data came from immunoSEQ multiplex PCR; TCRdb stores just in-frame clones and leaves some out. Counted here are more than 75,000 clones, 70% to 90% occurring once; the ten biggest clones make up just under 1%. Trimming cost V 10 bases and J 8 bases, with 24 bases left between them. Germline V CDR1 and CDR2: MNHEY, SMNVEV (reference sequence). The CDR3 sequence is 16 residues long. If patients had autoimmune disease history or systemic immunosuppression, they were excluded. Of note for this clone: Its antigen is as yet unknown.

The study, taken as a whole, reports: Among the nonresponders, some also had low normalized T-cell clonal expansion.

The chain couples TRBV27 to TRBJ1-6; D uncertain. The sequenced sample was CD4+ or CD8+ T cells sorted from blood, obtained in a trial of the OX40 agonist ivuxolimab. This clonotype was obtained from an adult with an advanced solid tumor such as melanoma, head and neck, liver or kidney cancer. The CDR3: CANPLSRVPRDSPLHF. CDR3 sequence (DNA): TGTGCCAACCCGCTAAGCCGGGTCCCTCGAGATTCACCCCTCCACTTT.